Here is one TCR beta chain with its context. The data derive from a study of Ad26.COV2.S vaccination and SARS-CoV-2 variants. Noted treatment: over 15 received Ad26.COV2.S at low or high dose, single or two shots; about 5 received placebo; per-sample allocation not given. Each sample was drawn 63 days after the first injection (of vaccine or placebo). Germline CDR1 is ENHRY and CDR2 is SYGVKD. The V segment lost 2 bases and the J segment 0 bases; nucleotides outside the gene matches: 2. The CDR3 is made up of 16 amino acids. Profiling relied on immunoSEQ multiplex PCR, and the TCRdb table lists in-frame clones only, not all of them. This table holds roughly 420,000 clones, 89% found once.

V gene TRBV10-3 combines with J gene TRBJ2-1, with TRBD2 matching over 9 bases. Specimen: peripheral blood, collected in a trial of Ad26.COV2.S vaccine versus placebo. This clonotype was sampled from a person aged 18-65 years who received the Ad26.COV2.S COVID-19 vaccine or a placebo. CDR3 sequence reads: CAISEGSGGSYNEQFF. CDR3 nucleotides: TGTGCCATCAGTGAGGGTAGCGGGGGCTCCTACAATGAGCAGTTCTTC.